The rows below give T cell receptor beta chains drawn from one sample of a study of T cells after yellow fever vaccination. TCRdb called the 5' RACE reads again in MiXCR, with one record for every CDR3 protein. The repertoire holds hundreds of thousands of distinct CDR3 sequences, with 9.5% to 13% as singletons. The starting material was PBMCs, obtained on the day of the first yellow fever vaccination. These receptors came from a man aged 18 to 29 who received the YFV17D yellow fever vaccine. The CDR3 runs from the conserved cysteine through the conserved F or W. Fields, in order: clone size, J gene, V gene, D gene, CDR3 DNA, CDR3 protein. A D gene is named only where the DNA matches it firmly. Size values are once, few and many counts, or a class for expanded clones, and some rows have none.

abundance: .
j_gene: TRBJ1-1
v_gene: TRBV20-1
d_gene: TRBD1
CDR3nt: TGCAGTGCTACTCAGGACAGGGGGACTGAAGCTTTCTTT
CDR3aa: CSATQDRGTEAFF

abundance: .
j_gene: TRBJ2-7
v_gene: TRBV7-3
d_gene: .
CDR3nt: TGTGCCAGCAGCTTAACCCAGGCGGCCCCAGAGCAGTACTTC
CDR3aa: CASSLTQAAPEQYF

abundance: few
j_gene: TRBJ2-5
v_gene: TRBV7-9
d_gene: .
CDR3nt: TGTGCCAGCAGCTTCGGACAGACCCAAGAGACCCAGTACTTC
CDR3aa: CASSFGQTQETQYF

abundance: .
j_gene: TRBJ1-5
v_gene: TRBV7-9
d_gene: .
CDR3nt: TGTGCCAGCGGGGCAGGTCCCAATCAGCCCCAGCATTTT
CDR3aa: CASGAGPNQPQHF

abundance: .
j_gene: TRBJ2-7
v_gene: TRBV7-3
d_gene: .
CDR3nt: TGTGCCAGCAGCCCCGATTTAGGCTACGAGCAGTACTTC
CDR3aa: CASSPDLGYEQYF

abundance: .
j_gene: TRBJ2-1
v_gene: TRBV27
d_gene: .
CDR3nt: TGTGCCAGCAGCTGGAGGGACTCCGACAATGAGCAGTTCTTC
CDR3aa: CASSWRDSDNEQFF

abundance: few
j_gene: TRBJ2-3
v_gene: TRBV20-1
d_gene: .
CDR3nt: TGCAGTGCTAGAATATCGGCCGCTAGCACAGATACGCAGTATTTT
CDR3aa: CSARISAASTDTQYF

abundance: many
j_gene: TRBJ2-5
v_gene: TRBV7-2
d_gene: TRBD2
CDR3nt: TGTGCCAGCAGCAGTAGAGGAGGGACTAGCGGGCGAGAGACCCAGTACTTC
CDR3aa: CASSSRGGTSGRETQYF

abundance: few
j_gene: TRBJ2-4
v_gene: TRBV15
d_gene: .
CDR3nt: TGTGCCACCAGCAGAGAACAGGGCCTCCGGGTAAACATTCAGTACTTC
CDR3aa: CATSREQGLRVNIQYF

abundance: .
j_gene: TRBJ2-7
v_gene: TRBV7-3
d_gene: TRBD2
CDR3nt: TGTGCCAGCAGCTTAACAAGTCGGGCTAGCGGGGGGCCAGGGGACTACGAGCAGTACTTC
CDR3aa: CASSLTSRASGGPGDYEQYF

abundance: .
j_gene: TRBJ1-1
v_gene: TRBV9
d_gene: .
CDR3nt: TGTGCCAGCAGCGTAGACTGGCGGACTGAAGCTTTCTTT
CDR3aa: CASSVDWRTEAFF

abundance: few
j_gene: TRBJ2-3
v_gene: TRBV7-2
d_gene: .
CDR3nt: TGTGCCAGCAGCTTAGGGTCAGAATTCACAGATACGCAGTATTTT
CDR3aa: CASSLGSEFTDTQYF

abundance: .
j_gene: TRBJ2-5
v_gene: TRBV6-1
d_gene: .
CDR3nt: TGTGCCAGCAGCTTCGATCTCCTGGGGGAGACCCAGTACTTC
CDR3aa: CASSFDLLGETQYF

abundance: .
j_gene: TRBJ1-5
v_gene: TRBV7-2
d_gene: .
CDR3nt: TGTGCCAGCAGCGGAAGCAGCAATCAGCCCCAGCATTTT
CDR3aa: CASSGSSNQPQHF

abundance: few
j_gene: TRBJ1-1
v_gene: TRBV9
d_gene: .
CDR3nt: TGTGCCAGCAGCGTAGCTCCGGGGGGGAACACTGAAGCTTTCTTT
CDR3aa: CASSVAPGGNTEAFF

abundance: .
j_gene: TRBJ1-1
v_gene: TRBV7-9
d_gene: .
CDR3nt: TGTGCCAGCAGTCAAATGGGGTCTGAAGCTTTCTTT
CDR3aa: CASSQMGSEAFF

abundance: few
j_gene: TRBJ2-1
v_gene: TRBV6-1
d_gene: .
CDR3nt: TGTGCCAGCAGTAAACGGACACTGGATTACAATGAGCAGTTCTTC
CDR3aa: CASSKRTLDYNEQFF

abundance: many
j_gene: TRBJ2-5
v_gene: TRBV5-1
d_gene: TRBD2
CDR3nt: TGTGCCAGCAGCTTTGCGGGGGAAGAGACCCAGTACTTC
CDR3aa: CASSFAGEETQYF

abundance: once
j_gene: TRBJ2-7
v_gene: TRBV20-1
d_gene: .
CDR3nt: TGCAGTGCTACCCCCCCCGTGGGACGGGACGAGCAGTACTTC
CDR3aa: CSATPPVGRDEQYF

abundance: .
j_gene: TRBJ2-2
v_gene: TRBV12-3/TRBV12-4
d_gene: .
CDR3nt: TGTGCCAGCCGGCCCGCTTTCCAGGGGAACACCGGGGAGCTGTTTTTT
CDR3aa: CASRPAFQGNTGELFF

abundance: .
j_gene: TRBJ2-3
v_gene: TRBV11-2
d_gene: .
CDR3nt: TGTGCCAGCAGCTCCCAAGCTATTACTAGCACAGATACGCAGTATTTT
CDR3aa: CASSSQAITSTDTQYF

abundance: many
j_gene: TRBJ1-6
v_gene: TRBV12-3/TRBV12-4
d_gene: TRBD1
CDR3nt: TGTGCCAGCAGCCCGGGACAGGGGGGTTCACCCCTCCACTTT
CDR3aa: CASSPGQGGSPLHF

abundance: .
j_gene: TRBJ2-5
v_gene: TRBV24-1
d_gene: .
CDR3nt: TGTGCCACCAGTGACGCCGTGGGGGAAGAGACCCAGTACTTC
CDR3aa: CATSDAVGEETQYF

abundance: few
j_gene: TRBJ1-6
v_gene: TRBV6-1
d_gene: .
CDR3nt: TGTGCCAGCAGTGAAGGTGCGGGGATCGGCTCACCCCTCCACTTT
CDR3aa: CASSEGAGIGSPLHF

abundance: few
j_gene: TRBJ1-5
v_gene: TRBV7-9
d_gene: .
CDR3nt: TGTGCCAGCAGCTTAGCCCTTCCGGATCAGCCCCAGCATTTT
CDR3aa: CASSLALPDQPQHF

abundance: few
j_gene: TRBJ1-2
v_gene: TRBV5-5
d_gene: .
CDR3nt: TGTGCCAGCAGCCTGATTAGTGATTGGAGCTATGGCTACACCTTC
CDR3aa: CASSLISDWSYGYTF

abundance: many
j_gene: TRBJ2-3
v_gene: TRBV20-1
d_gene: TRBD2
CDR3nt: TGCAGTGCTAGAGGTGGACTAGCGGGGGGGCGGGGGAAAGATACGCAGTATTTT
CDR3aa: CSARGGLAGGRGKDTQYF

abundance: .
j_gene: TRBJ1-2
v_gene: TRBV4-2
d_gene: TRBD1
CDR3nt: TGTGCCAGCAGCCGACCACAGGGGCTCTATGGCTACACCTTC
CDR3aa: CASSRPQGLYGYTF

abundance: few
j_gene: TRBJ1-4
v_gene: TRBV28
d_gene: .
CDR3nt: TGTGCCAGCTTCTCAGGGCCAACTAATGAAAAACTGTTTTTT
CDR3aa: CASFSGPTNEKLFF

abundance: few
j_gene: TRBJ1-4
v_gene: TRBV18
d_gene: .
CDR3nt: TGTGCCAGCTCACTGGACAGCTATGAAAAACTGTTTTTT
CDR3aa: CASSLDSYEKLFF

abundance: .
j_gene: TRBJ2-7
v_gene: TRBV5-8
d_gene: TRBD1
CDR3nt: TGTGCCAGCAGCAGACAGGGCTACGAGCAGTACTTC
CDR3aa: CASSRQGYEQYF

abundance: few
j_gene: TRBJ2-3
v_gene: TRBV5-6
d_gene: .
CDR3nt: TGTGCCAGCAGCTACCGGTCCCGCACAGATACGCAGTATTTT
CDR3aa: CASSYRSRTDTQYF

abundance: few
j_gene: TRBJ2-1
v_gene: TRBV5-1
d_gene: TRBD2
CDR3nt: TGCGCCAGCAGCTCCCTGGCGGGGGGAGGTTGGAATGAGCAGTTCTTC
CDR3aa: CASSSLAGGGWNEQFF

abundance: .
j_gene: TRBJ2-7
v_gene: TRBV7-8
d_gene: TRBD2
CDR3nt: TGTGCCAGCAGCTCCAGGAGCGGGGGGGCGAACTACGAGCAGTACTTC
CDR3aa: CASSSRSGGANYEQYF

abundance: .
j_gene: TRBJ2-5
v_gene: TRBV2
d_gene: .
CDR3nt: TGTGCCAGCAGAACAGGGACCACCCAAGAGACCCAGTACTTC
CDR3aa: CASRTGTTQETQYF

abundance: .
j_gene: TRBJ2-3
v_gene: TRBV3-1
d_gene: .
CDR3nt: TGTGCCAGCAGCCTGACCGTCACGGGCACAGATACGCAGTATTTT
CDR3aa: CASSLTVTGTDTQYF

abundance: few
j_gene: TRBJ2-4
v_gene: TRBV2
d_gene: .
CDR3nt: TGTGCCCAAGGACTATCCTCAAAGTCTCTAGCCAAAAACATTCAGTACTTC
CDR3aa: CAQGLSSKSLAKNIQYF

abundance: .
j_gene: TRBJ2-2
v_gene: TRBV4-2
d_gene: .
CDR3nt: TGTGCCAGCAGCCAAGAATCCGGGGAGCTGTTTTTT
CDR3aa: CASSQESGELFF

abundance: .
j_gene: TRBJ1-1
v_gene: TRBV7-2
d_gene: .
CDR3nt: TGTGCCAGCAGCCCCGGGAGATGGACTGAAGCTTTCTTT
CDR3aa: CASSPGRWTEAFF

abundance: .
j_gene: TRBJ1-2
v_gene: TRBV5-1
d_gene: TRBD1
CDR3nt: TGCGCCAGCAGCGGACTGGGGGACAGCCGAACAGGAAACTATGGCTACACCTTC
CDR3aa: CASSGLGDSRTGNYGYTF

abundance: few
j_gene: TRBJ2-7
v_gene: TRBV4-2
d_gene: TRBD1
CDR3nt: TGTGCCAGCAGCCAAGAAGGGGGGACAGGGCGCCACGAGCAGTACTTC
CDR3aa: CASSQEGGTGRHEQYF

abundance: .
j_gene: TRBJ1-5
v_gene: TRBV7-8
d_gene: .
CDR3nt: TGTGCCAGCAGCGTGGACAGACTAAATCAGCCCCAGCATTTT
CDR3aa: CASSVDRLNQPQHF

abundance: few
j_gene: TRBJ2-2
v_gene: TRBV5-4
d_gene: .
CDR3nt: TGTGCCAGCAGCTTGGACAGGCTGAACACCGGGGAGCTGTTTTTT
CDR3aa: CASSLDRLNTGELFF

abundance: few
j_gene: TRBJ2-3
v_gene: TRBV9
d_gene: TRBD1
CDR3nt: TGTGCCAGCAGCGCCCAGGGGGCGCCTCCCACAGATACGCAGTATTTT
CDR3aa: CASSAQGAPPTDTQYF

abundance: few
j_gene: TRBJ2-7
v_gene: TRBV12-3/TRBV12-4
d_gene: .
CDR3nt: TGTGCCAGCAGTCCATCGTATCAAGCCCACGAGCAGTACTTC
CDR3aa: CASSPSYQAHEQYF

abundance: .
j_gene: TRBJ1-5
v_gene: TRBV19
d_gene: .
CDR3nt: TGTGCCAGCGCCTGGTCTTTCAATCAGCCCCAGCATTTT
CDR3aa: CASAWSFNQPQHF

abundance: .
j_gene: TRBJ2-7
v_gene: TRBV27
d_gene: .
CDR3nt: TGTGCCAGCAGCCTTCAACAGGGCCGGGAGCAGTACTTC
CDR3aa: CASSLQQGREQYF

abundance: .
j_gene: TRBJ2-2
v_gene: TRBV11-2
d_gene: .
CDR3nt: TGTGCCAGCAGCTTAGCCCTATACACCGGGGAGCTGTTTTTT
CDR3aa: CASSLALYTGELFF

abundance: .
j_gene: TRBJ1-6
v_gene: TRBV3-1
d_gene: TRBD1
CDR3nt: TGTGCCAGCAGCCAACAGGGACAGGCTAATTCACCCCTCCACTTT
CDR3aa: CASSQQGQANSPLHF